This entry describes one TCR beta chain. Antigen: not known. In the same sample, other DNA sequences code for this CDR3. This sample is drawn from a study of cytomegalovirus exposure and HLA in healthy donors. Study observations and caveats: Listed as cytomegalovirus-associated were 164 TCR beta chains. Cytomegalovirus status was reportedly diagnosed by the classifier with high specificity and sensitivity.

The primer mix had 60 Vbeta and 13 Jbeta primers. The method was immunoSEQ multiplex PCR; TCRdb's version includes in-frame clones alone and lacks a portion of them. This table has 180,000 or so clones, 75% to 85% appearing once. This sequence was found in a woman in her forties or fifties in good health and CMV-seropositive. Source material: PBMCs.

CDR3 protein: CASSEEGTGLNEKLFF. The CDR3 DNA sequence: TGTGCCAGCAGTGAAGAGGGGACAGGCCTCAATGAAAAACTGTTTTTT. The V gene is TRBV2, the J gene TRBJ1-4; 8 bases agree with TRBD1. This CDR3 spans 16 amino acids. The junction had 6 bases not matched to a gene; V was cut back by 1 base and J by 5 bases. Germline CDR1 reads SNHLY; CDR2 reads FYNNEI.